This T cell receptor (beta chain) was captured by sequencing in a study of neoadjuvant anti-PD-1 for oral cavity cancer. Broader study findings: PBMC Gini-index clonality exceeded responders' in non-responders post-nivolumab.

Worth noting for this clone: The target antigen is unknown.

Sequenced by immunoSEQ multiplex PCR; TCRdb stores in-frame clones only, minus some. The data show around 62,000 clones, with around four fifths seen just once and approximately 2.4% held by the top ten. The sequencing here drew on PBMCs, taken before nivolumab (anti-PD-1) treatment. The sequence was collected from a person aged 35-80 years with oral cavity squamous cell carcinoma.

The CDR3 loop is CASSLRTDSSPLHF. The CDR3 nucleotides are TGTGCCAGCAGCCTACGGACCGACAGTTCACCCCTCCACTTT. V and J are TRBV9 and TRBJ1-6; a possible D gene is TRBD1 (5 bases). V was trimmed by 4 bases and J by 9 bases, leaving 14 bases between them. This CDR3 spans 14 amino acids. Germline CDR1 reads SGDLS; CDR2 reads YYNGEE.